This T cell receptor (beta chain) was captured by sequencing in a study of T cells in women clearing cervical HPV infection. TCRdb's table, derived via immunoSEQ multiplex PCR, lists solely in-frame clones and lacks some. In all, the sample yields tens of thousands of clones. Germline CDR1 is MGHRA and CDR2 is YSYEKL. Germline trimming cut 0 bases from V and 1 base from J; bases unmatched to any gene: 3. The CDR3 has 15 amino acids. Points on this clone: Coverage ceases 3 residues before the CDR3 finishes, and the germline J gene fills in the end.

The chain couples TRBV4-1 to TRBJ2-7; TRBD2 matches at 7 bases. The source material was blood buffy coat. The TCR comes from a woman between 18 and 69 years old with a cervical HPV16 infection that either progressed to CIN3+ or cleared (not recorded which). The CDR3 loop reads CASSQERGGSYEQYF. Partial CDR3 DNA: TGCGCCAGCAGCCAAGAACGGGGAGGGTCCTACGAG.